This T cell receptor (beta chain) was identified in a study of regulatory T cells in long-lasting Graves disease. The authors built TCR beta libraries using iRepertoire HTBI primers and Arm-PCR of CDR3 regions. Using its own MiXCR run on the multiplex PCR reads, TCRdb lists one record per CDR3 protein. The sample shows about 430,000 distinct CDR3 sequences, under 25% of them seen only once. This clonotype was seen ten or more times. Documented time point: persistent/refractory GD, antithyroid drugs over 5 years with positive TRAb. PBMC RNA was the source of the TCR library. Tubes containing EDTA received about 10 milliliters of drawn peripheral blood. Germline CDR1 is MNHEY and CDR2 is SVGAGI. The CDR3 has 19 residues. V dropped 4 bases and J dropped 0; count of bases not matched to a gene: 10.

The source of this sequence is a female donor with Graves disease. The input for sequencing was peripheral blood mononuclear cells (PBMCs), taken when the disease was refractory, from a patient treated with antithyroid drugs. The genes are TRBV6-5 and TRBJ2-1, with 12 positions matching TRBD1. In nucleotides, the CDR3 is TGTGCCAGCAGTTCAACGGGGGACAGGGGGCATGGCTCCTACAATGAGCAGTTCTTC. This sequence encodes CASSSTGDRGHGSYNEQFF.